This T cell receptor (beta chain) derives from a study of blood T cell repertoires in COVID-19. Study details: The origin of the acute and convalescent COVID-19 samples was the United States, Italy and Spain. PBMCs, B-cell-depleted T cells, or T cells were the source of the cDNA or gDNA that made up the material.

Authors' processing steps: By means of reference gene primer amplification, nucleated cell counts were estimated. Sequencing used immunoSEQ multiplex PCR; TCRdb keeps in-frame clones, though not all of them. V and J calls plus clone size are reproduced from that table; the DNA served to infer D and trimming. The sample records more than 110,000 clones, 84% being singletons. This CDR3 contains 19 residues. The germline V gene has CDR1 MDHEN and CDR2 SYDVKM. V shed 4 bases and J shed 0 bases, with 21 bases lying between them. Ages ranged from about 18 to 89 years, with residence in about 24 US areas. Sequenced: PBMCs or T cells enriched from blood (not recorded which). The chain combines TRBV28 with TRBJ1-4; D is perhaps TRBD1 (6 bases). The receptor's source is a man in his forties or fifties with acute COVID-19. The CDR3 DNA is TGTGCCAGCAGTTCGACAGGTTCGGGCTGGATATCAACTAATGAAAAACTGTTTTTT. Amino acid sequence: CASSSTGSGWISTNEKLFF.